The entry that follows covers one T cell receptor beta chain sequence. In its sample, this clone was seen a few times. It lacks a known antigen. The record has no base qualities; no much larger clone is one base away. The Qiagen DNeasy Blood and Tissue Kit was used to extract total genomic DNA from the purified CD4+ T cells. The TCRbeta CDR3 region, defined according to IMGT, was amplified and sequenced using immunoSEQ immunosequencing protocols. The study's processing was this. The immunoSEQ service preprocessed the raw sequence data to correct PCR and sequencing errors. Data were loaded into the immunoSEQ Analyzer and further analyzed with VDJtools v1.0.7. The paired Wilcoxon signed-rank test was used to test for differences between patients and controls. In TCRdb, the immuneACCESS table is reduced to in-frame sequences with V and J assigned. These tables do not hold every clone; where another copy was compared, an unresolved V gene accounts for under half, and the others remain unexplained. That table gives V, J and clone size, and the DNA gave D and trimming. For this sample there are about 21,000 clones; nearly 90% appear just once. The top ten clones comprise more than 0.45% of the sample.

This record belongs to a study of untreated major depressive disorder (dated 2018 in TCRdb). Regarding the complete study: In this cross-sectional case-control comparison, antidepressant-free major depressive disorder patients and individually matched non-depressed controls were compared on T cell phenotype and TCR repertoire. The TCRbeta sequencing followed up on differences in Vbeta 5.1, Vbeta 11 and Vbeta 22 usage that flow cytometry had shown in the whole cohort.

V is cut by 4 bases and J by 4 bases, and the space between the germline ends is 10 bases. The germline V gene (reference sequence) provides CDR1 LNHDA and CDR2 SQIVND. Counted from cysteine to phenylalanine, this CDR3 has 13 amino acids. Only the CDR3 DNA stays, 39 bases, in frame from base 1. Every depressed patient was matched in pairs with a non-depressed control on sex, age, current smoking status and body mass index. European descent was reported for all participants. Controls had no mood disorder either currently or in their lifetime and had a Quick Inventory of Depressive Symptoms-Self Report score of 5 or lower. Major medical conditions, Axis I/II comorbidities, regular medication or illicit drug use, and drinking over 100 g alcohol weekly were applied as exclusion criteria for all participants. Approximately 29 ml of peripheral blood was collected into EDTA tubes from each participant. Magnetic negative selection with the BD IMag Human CD4 T Lymphocyte Enrichment Set was used to purify CD4+ T cells from thawed PBMCs. Flow cytometry confirmed that the CD4+ enrichment method typically gave around 95% purity. A subgroup of roughly five case-control pairs, chosen blind to chemokine receptor expression and flow-cytometric repertoire skewing results, underwent TCRbeta sequencing. Every blood sample was taken in the morning at 8:00 a.m., after which PBMCs were separated out using Ficoll-Hypaque gradient centrifugation. Until being assayed, PBMCs were kept in liquid nitrogen after cryopreservation by gradual cooling to -80 degrees C.

Beyond this particular receptor, the publication reports: The sequencing comparisons used one-tailed planned tests on only three preselected Vbeta families. In the sequencing data, TRBV25-01 and TRBV02-01 usage matched the flow-cytometry pattern without reaching statistical significance. Higher TRBV05-01 (Vbeta 5.1) usage among CD4+ T cells of depressed patients compared with controls was confirmed by sequencing, with p = 0.040 in a one-tailed test. In every sequenced subject, the top five TRBV05-01 clones were all identified as private clones. Because of strict matching and exclusion criteria, the study sample was comparatively small, which limits how generalizable the findings are.

What was sequenced was CD4+ T cells from PBMCs. The sequence came from a woman aged 40 to 50 in good health. The chain is assembled from TRBV19 and TRBJ1-2, and the D gene may be TRBD1, 6 bases matching. The CDR3 region reads CASSKGVGYGYTF. The nucleotide sequence reads as follows: TGTGCCAGTAGTAAGGGGGTCGGCTATGGCTACACCTTC.